The 15 T cell receptor beta chains below all came from one sample that was sequenced in a study of naive and memory T cell subsets. Regarding treatment: skin biopsy from PPD injection site in Mantoux-positive individual. TCR cDNA received a 3' ligated oligonucleotide that carried a UMI. Ligated cDNA underwent four rounds of PCR with nested alpha and beta constant region primers and SP2. TCRdb ran MiXCR on the UMI-ligation and nested PCR reads and lists one entry per CDR3 protein. This sample carries under 25,000 distinct CDR3 sequences, around 6% of them seen once, and the ten largest clones take under 7.5%. Sequenced material: skin, taken from a tuberculin skin test site. Receptor source: an adult in good health.

This clonotype has at least ten counts. The V call is TRBV10-3, the J call TRBJ2-7; D possibly corresponds to TRBD2 (6 bases). From germline, CDR1 is ENHRY and CDR2 SYGVKD. V was pared by 6 bases and J by 2 bases, with 20 bases between. The CDR3 length is 16 residues. The CDR3 loop is CAIRGSLAEGPYEQYF. CDR3 in DNA: TGTGCCATCAGGGGGTCGTTGGCGGAGGGACCCTACGAGCAGTACTTC.

This clonotype has at least ten counts. V gene TRBV20-1 combines with J gene TRBJ2-4; 9 nucleotides agree with TRBD1. After removal of 4 bases from V and 3 bases from J, the junction contained 7 bases not matched to a gene. This CDR3 has 15 amino acids. CDR1 and CDR2 from the germline V gene are DFQATT and SNEGSKA (reference sequence). CDR3 in DNA: TGCAGTGCTACCCCGGGACAGGGCGGCAAAAACATTCAGTACTTC. Residues: CSATPGQGGKNIQYF.

In this sample, this clonotype turned up once. V is TRBV9 and J is TRBJ2-7, with D perhaps matching TRBD2 (5 bases). V was trimmed by 3 bases and J by 0 bases, leaving 13 bases between them. CDR3 length equals 15 residues. From germline, CDR1 is SGDLS and CDR2 YYNGEE. CDR3 protein: CASSGFSGNSYEQYF. In nucleotides, the CDR3 is TGTGCCAGCAGCGGATTTTCGGGAAACTCCTACGAGCAGTACTTC.

This clonotype was seen a handful of times. The CDR3 nucleotides read TGTGCCAGTACTCAAGGAGGGAGTGGTCAGCCCCAGCATTTT. Translation gives CASTQGGSGQPQHF. The chain couples TRBV19 to TRBJ1-5; no clear D gene. Per the germline V gene, CDR1 is LNHDA and CDR2 is SQIVND (reference sequence). The CDR3 has 14 residues. V lost 7 bases and J 6 bases, leaving 16 bases between the germline ends.

This clonotype is labeled as medium-sized. The genes are TRBV6-5 and TRBJ2-7, with D tentatively TRBD1 (5 bases). There are 14 residues in the CDR3. Germline CDR1 reads MNHEY; CDR2 reads SVGAGI. With 2 bases removed from V and 0 bases from J, the gap between germline ends came to 8 bases. The CDR3 loop reads CASSYPQVSYEQYF. In nucleotides, the CDR3 is TGTGCCAGCAGTTACCCACAGGTCTCCTACGAGCAGTACTTC.

This chain uses TRBV19 with TRBJ1-1, with no clear D. The V end lost 3 bases, the J end lost 1 base, and 12 bases lay between the germline ends. This CDR3 is built from 15 residues. Germline-derived CDR1 and CDR2 are LNHDA and SQIVND (reference sequence). CDR3: CASSISGSANTEAFF. In DNA, the CDR3 is TGTGCCAGTAGTATTTCGGGGTCGGCGAACACTGAAGCTTTCTTT.

The chain is built from TRBV27 and TRBJ1-2; D gene ambiguous. Germline V gives CDR1 MNHEY, CDR2 SMNVEV (reference sequence). CDR3 size: 15 residues. Trimming pared 0 bases from V and 4 bases from J, leaving 12 bases between. The CDR3 reads CASSLSGLRVYGYTF. The CDR3 bases are TGTGCCAGCAGTTTATCAGGTCTTAGGGTCTATGGCTACACCTTC.

In this sample, this clonotype turned up a few times. CDR3 DNA: TGCGCCAGCAGCCCGGATGCAACTAATGAAAAACTGTTTTTT. It translates to CASSPDATNEKLFF. The chain couples TRBV5-1 to TRBJ1-4; D gene uncertain. This CDR3 is 14 amino acids long. V was cut by 4 bases and J by 0 bases, with 7 bases left in between. Germline-derived CDR1 and CDR2 are SGHRS and YFSETQ.

This clonotype was detected ten times or more. The V call is TRBV7-9, the J call TRBJ2-7; 10 nucleotides line up with TRBD2. The CDR3 has 16 amino acids. J lost 1 base, V lost 1 base, and 4 bases had no gene match. CDR1 is SEHNR and CDR2 is FQNEAQ in the germline V gene (reference sequence). CDR3 coding DNA: TGTGCCAGCAGCTTAGGGCGGACTAGCGGATCCTACGAGCAGTACTTC. Translation: CASSLGRTSGSYEQYF.

In its sample, this clonotype was seen a few times. The chain is built from TRBV5-5 and TRBJ1-2; TRBD1 might be the D (6 bases). In germline, CDR1 is SGHKS, CDR2 YYEKEE (reference sequence). V shed 5 bases and J shed 0 bases, with 14 bases lying between them. This CDR3 has 15 amino acids. The CDR3 spells CASSNLRTANYGYTF. The CDR3 DNA follows: TGTGCCAGCAGTAACCTCCGGACAGCTAACTATGGCTACACCTTC.

The CDR3 loop reads CSARVSPGSGGTQYF. The CDR3 DNA reads TGCAGTGCTAGAGTCAGCCCAGGGTCTGGGGGGACCCAGTACTTC. The chain links TRBV20-1 to TRBJ2-5, with D perhaps matching TRBD1 or TRBD2 (5 bases each). With 1 base removed from V and 7 bases from J, the gap between germline ends came to 19 bases. This CDR3 is built from 15 residues. Germline V CDR1 and CDR2: DFQATT, SNEGSKA (reference sequence).

This clonotype was observed at least ten times. The chain uses TRBV7-8 and TRBJ2-1; no reliable D call. Germline V CDR1 and CDR2: SGHVS, FQNEAQ. There are 16 residues in the CDR3. Trimming left V 3 bases short and J 4 bases short, with 16 bases between. CDR3 residues: CASSFPGAFPYNEQFF. The DNA for the CDR3 is TGTGCCAGCAGCTTTCCTGGAGCTTTCCCATACAATGAGCAGTTCTTC.

Many counts were recorded for this clonotype. The chain has TRBV9 and TRBJ2-7, with 8 nucleotides matching TRBD1. CDR1 and CDR2 from the germline V gene are SGDLS and YYNGEE. The junction had 1 base not matched to a gene; V was cut back by 3 bases and J by 2 bases. The CDR3 is made up of 13 amino acids. The CDR3 here is CASSAQGAYEQYF. The DNA for the CDR3 is TGTGCCAGCAGCGCACAGGGGGCCTACGAGCAGTACTTC.

The sample holds many counts of this clonotype. The chain combines TRBV10-3 with TRBJ1-2; tentatively, D is TRBD1 (6 bases). This CDR3 region has 13 residues. Germline CDR1 ENHRY, CDR2 SYGVKD. Trimming shortened V by 8 bases and J by 3 bases, and 13 bases separated the two germline ends. CDR3 residues: CAILHREHYGYTF. CDR3 DNA sequence: TGTGCCATCTTACACAGGGAACACTATGGCTACACCTTC.

This clonotype was recorded many times. The chain joins TRBV2 to TRBJ2-2, with 7 bases identical to TRBD1. V trimming: 6 bases; J trimming: 0 bases; junction bases outside the gene matches: 4. The CDR3 is made up of 15 amino acids. CDR1 is SNHLY, CDR2 FYNNEI, per germline. CDR3 bases: TGTGCCAGCAGCCGACAGGGACCGAACACCGGGGAGCTGTTTTTT. It translates to CASSRQGPNTGELFF. Full variable domain (outside the CDR3, taken from reference TRBV2 and TRBJ2-2): EPEVTQTPSHQVTQMGQEVILRCVPISNHLYFYWYRQILGQKVEFLVSFYNNEISEKSEIFDDQFSVERPDGSNFTLKIRSTKLEDSAMYFCASSRQGPNTGELFFGEGSRLTVL.